What follows is one T cell receptor beta chain and its context. This clonotype was counted once. The antigen this receptor binds is unknown. Base qualities were left out, and no much larger clone turns up one base away. Support from one read is weak. The data were taken from a study of human T cells and chemical hapten exposure (dated by TCRdb to the early 2020s). At the level of the whole study: Libraries were combined into a pool for sequencing, and differences in TCR yield between samples came mainly from small differences in library volumes within the pool. Each blood RNA sample was used to sequence both TCR alpha and TCR beta chains. The study tracked peripheral blood TCR repertoire changes in vivo during primary and secondary sensitization to the hapten diphenylcyclopropenone (DPC) in alopecia patients.

The label giving this sample's time point can be read as: healthy volunteer bleed at 2 weeks. Unfractionated whole blood was collected in Tempus Blood RNA tubes, and total RNA was extracted from that blood. As TCR sequencing controls, a few healthy volunteers were used, with blood taken at day 0, 2 weeks and 6 weeks. Libraries came from RACE. Instrument on record: NextSeq 500. During library preparation, unique molecular identifiers were attached to individual cDNA molecules so that TCRs could be counted quantitatively and reproducibly. On the study's bioinformatics: A median of about 87,000 TCRs per sample was observed, with a range of 23,224 to 690,600. The Decombinator software suite was used to annotate the V, J and CDR3 of the TCR reads. For PS versus PT1 abundance plots, all samples were subsampled to the same number of TCRs (28,000). TCRs were defined as expanded if absent before sensitization and observed at least eight times at the 2-week time point. TCRdb cleaned the public reads at Q25 with fastp, built clones with MiXCR and kept in-frame beta chains. Each entry merges the rows of one CDR3 protein and shows their most common DNA and genes. In this record, the V and J calls reflect TCRdb's handling and not the investigators' own analysis. The sample table lists 80,000 to 100,000 distinct CDR3 sequences, roughly 8% of them with a count of one. The biggest ten clones account for 2.9% of the sample.

Here is what the overall study found, with its caveats: After repeated subsampling, changes were observed in the strength of the expansion versus patch-test correlation and in the threshold at which the correlation became significant. DPC sensitization did not change the number of TCRs with a frequency above 1 in 1000, and there was no evidence of changes in global repertoire structure.

The junction shows trimming of 3 bases on V and 4 bases on J, and the gene matches do not reach 6 bases of it. The germline V gene encodes CDR1 SGHAT and CDR2 FQNNGV. The CDR3 has 15 amino acids, counting the end cysteine and phenylalanine. Just the 45-base CDR3 DNA is kept, in frame starting at base 1. The TCR comes from a female donor in good health. Some clones in this sample may be carry-over from other donors' samples. Sequencing input: whole blood. The rearrangement joined TRBV11-2 to TRBJ2-3, and 8 junction bases match TRBD2. The CDR3 corresponds to CASSLSGSCADTQYF. The nucleotides read TGTGCCAGCAGCTTGAGCGGGAGTTGCGCAGATACGCAGTATTTT.